Below are 11 T cell receptor beta chains sequenced from a single sample in a study of cytomegalovirus exposure and HLA in healthy donors. PCR amplification relied on 60 Vbeta primers (plus 13 Jbeta primers). Assay used: immunoSEQ multiplex PCR; TCRdb lists only in-frame clones, some missing. Among about 200,000 clones, about 81% were seen once, and the ten largest hold 2.7%. The specimen sequenced was PBMCs. The receptors originated from a woman in her thirties or forties in good health and CMV-seronegative.

This clone appeared a single time. This chain uses TRBV7-8 with TRBJ1-1; D remains unclear. Trimming took off 5 bases at V and 1 base at J, with 11 bases between the two ends. Germline V lookup: CDR1 SGHVS, CDR2 FQNEAQ. This CDR3 has 14 amino acids. CDR3 sequence: CASSPVTPNTEAFF. CDR3 coding DNA: TGTGCCAGCAGCCCCGTGACACCGAACACTGAAGCTTTCTTT.

The chain carries TRBV5-1 and TRBJ1-1; 10 bases align to TRBD1. This CDR3 is 15 amino acids long. Losses at the gene ends were 0 bases for V and 4 bases for J; bases not matched to a gene: 3. Looked up from germline, CDR1 is SGHRS and CDR2 is YFSETQ. The CDR3 DNA is TGCGCCAGCAGCTTGGGGGACAGGGGAGGCACTGAAGCTTTCTTT. Translating it yields CASSLGDRGGTEAFF.

The rearrangement links TRBV6-5 to TRBJ2-1; D is unresolved. Per the germline V gene, CDR1 is MNHEY and CDR2 is SVGAGI. V lost 8 bases to trimming and J lost 0 bases, with 8 bases between them. The CDR3 has 13 residues. This chain's CDR3 is CASALSSYNEQFF. The CDR3 region has the DNA TGTGCCAGCGCCCTTAGCTCCTACAATGAGCAGTTCTTC.

The chain carries TRBV19 and TRBJ1-1; 7 positions match TRBD1. CDR3 length equals 12 residues. The germline V gene encodes CDR1 LNHDA and CDR2 SQIVND (reference sequence). The V and J ends lost 5 bases and 6 bases, in that order; junction bases with no gene match: 3. The CDR3 loop is CASSPQGAEAFF. In nucleotides, the CDR3 is TGTGCCAGTAGTCCCCAGGGGGCTGAAGCTTTCTTT.

The chain combines TRBV7-3 with TRBJ1-2; D not certain. Germline CDR1 and CDR2: SGHTA and FQGTGA. This CDR3 is 15 amino acids long. The V end was cut by 0 bases, the J end by 8 bases, with 16 bases between. The CDR3 sequence is CASSLTFDGDGGYTF. The CDR3 bases are TGTGCCAGCAGCTTAACGTTCGACGGGGATGGCGGCTACACCTTC.

A word on this clone: Sequence at one end of the junction differs from germline and may be a read error. V usage is TRBV10-3 and J usage is TRBJ2-2, with 8 bases identical to TRBD2. This CDR3 contains 14 residues. Germline CDR1 reads ENHRY; CDR2 reads SYGVKD. The CDR3 bases are TGTGCCATCACGCGGGAGGTGAACTCCGGGGAGCTGTTTTTT. Amino acid sequence: CAITREVNSGELFF.

The V call is TRBV5-4, the J call TRBJ1-5; 10 nucleotides align to TRBD1. The CDR3 totals 17 residues. The junction had 10 bases not matched to a gene; V was cut back by 2 bases and J by 5 bases. CDR1 is SGHNT, CDR2 YYREEE, per germline (reference sequence). The CDR3 DNA follows: TGTGCCAGCAGCTTAGCACCTGACAGGGGGCGCGATCAGCCCCAGCATTTT. This codes for CASSLAPDRGRDQPQHF.

The chain carries TRBV5-5 and TRBJ1-5; D perhaps matches TRBD1 (6 bases). The CDR3 extends over 14 amino acids. The germline V gene has CDR1 SGHKS and CDR2 YYEKEE (reference sequence). V was cut by 3 bases and J by 2 bases, with 9 bases left in between. The CDR3 coding sequence is TGTGCCAGCAGCTCCGCAGGGGGCAATCAGCCCCAGCATTTT. Protein sequence: CASSSAGGNQPQHF. Full variable domain (remainder filled in from reference TRBV5-5 and TRBJ1-5): DAGVTQSPTHLIKTRGQQVTLRCSPISGHKSVSWYQQVLGQGPQFIFQYYEKEERGRGNFPDRFSARQFPNYSSELNVNALLLGDSALYLCASSSAGGNQPQHFGDGTRLSIL.

The gene calls are TRBV30 and TRBJ2-1; weak D call: TRBD2 (6 bases). The CDR3 runs 15 residues. The germline V gene encodes CDR1 GTSNPN and CDR2 SVGIG (reference sequence). Trimming took 0 bases from V and 6 from J, leaving 15 bases between them. CDR3 coding DNA: TGTGCCTGGAGTGTAGAGACTAGTGTAAGCAATGAGCAGTTCTTC. It codes for CAWSVETSVSNEQFF. The variable domain in full, with the rest retrieved from reference TRBV30 and TRBJ2-1, is SQTIHQWPATLVQPVGSPLSLECTVEGTSNPNLYWYRQAAGRGLQLLFYSVGIGQISSEVPQNLSASRPQDRQFILSSKKLLLSDSGFYLCAWSVETSVSNEQFFGPGTRLTVL.

This clone was found a few times. This sequence joins TRBV9 and TRBJ2-2; 8 positions match TRBD2. The CDR3 runs to 17 residues. The trim removed 0 bases at V and 5 bases at J, leaving 9 bases unmatched. Looked up from germline, CDR1 is SGDLS and CDR2 is YYNGEE. The CDR3 protein is CASSVGVSGLATGELFF. In DNA, the CDR3 is TGTGCCAGCAGCGTAGGTGTTTCAGGACTAGCTACCGGGGAGCTGTTTTTT.

The chain uses TRBV9 and TRBJ2-7; D is possibly TRBD1 (6 bases). The germline V gene encodes CDR1 SGDLS and CDR2 YYNGEE. This CDR3 is built from 13 residues. Trimming pared 0 bases from V and 4 bases from J, leaving 8 bases between. The CDR3: CASSVETGYEQYF. The CDR3 DNA is TGTGCCAGCAGCGTAGAAACAGGGTACGAGCAGTACTTC.